The T cell receptor beta chain under discussion was sequenced for a study of T cells after yellow fever vaccination. The overall study: The authors prepared low-cell-number fractions using SMART-Seq v4 Ultra Low Input.

This clonotype was seen ten or more times. Its antigen is currently unknown. The CDR3 contains 14 residues. V was cut by 1 base and J by 3 bases, with 10 bases left in between. In germline, CDR1 is SGHVS, CDR2 FNYEAQ. TCRdb reprocessed the 5' RACE reads with MiXCR, giving one entry per CDR3 protein. The sample lists more than 450,000 distinct CDR3 sequences; roughly a fifth were seen once. Points from the study as a whole: Most clones from primary vaccination were detected again post-booster (96% CD4, roughly 90% CD8).

Material: PBMCs, obtained 20 to 25 days after the first yellow fever vaccination. The V gene is TRBV7-6, the J gene TRBJ2-7, with no clear D. The sequence was collected from a man between 18 and 29 years old who received the YFV17D yellow fever vaccine. The DNA for the CDR3 is TGTGCCAGCAGCTTAGTCCCGCAAATCTACGAGCAGTACTTC. It specifies CASSLVPQIYEQYF.